The 9 T cell receptor beta chains below come from one sample, sequenced in a study of blood T cell repertoires in COVID-19. The method was immunoSEQ multiplex PCR; TCRdb's version includes in-frame clones alone and lacks a portion of them. The sample lists 85,000 to 100,000 clones; 85% were seen once. Source material: peripheral blood. These TCRs come from a man aged 55 to 70 with acute or convalescent COVID-19.

The rearrangement uses TRBV3-1 (or the pseudogene TRBV3-2) and TRBJ2-2; D uncertain. In germline, CDR1 is LGHDT, CDR2 YNNKEL (reference sequence). The CDR3 runs to 16 residues. V lost 3 bases to trimming and J lost 0 bases, with 11 bases between them. The CDR3 region is CASSQFVATNTGELFF. The DNA of the CDR3 is TGTGCCAGCAGCCAGTTTGTAGCAACGAACACCGGGGAGCTGTTTTTT.

The chain has TRBV20-1 and TRBJ2-5; D perhaps matches TRBD2 (6 bases). Between the trimmed V and J ends, which lost 3 bases and 4 bases, there was a span of 24 bases. The CDR3 extends over 17 amino acids. CDR1 is DFQATT, CDR2 SNEGSKA, per germline (reference sequence). CDR3 sequence (DNA): TGCAGTGCTAGTACTCTGCTCGGGTGGGCGGGGACAGAGACCCAGTACTTC. Translating gives CSASTLLGWAGTETQYF.

This chain connects TRBV7-2 to TRBJ1-5, with a weak D call TRBD1 (6 bases). Per the germline V gene, CDR1 is SGHTA and CDR2 is FQGNSA. This CDR3 is built from 17 residues. Trimming took off 3 bases at V and 2 bases at J, with 17 bases between the two ends. CDR3 loop: CASSFSPGTIGNQPQHF. CDR3 sequence (DNA): TGTGCCAGCAGCTTTAGCCCCGGGACAATAGGCAATCAGCCCCAGCATTTT.

The V gene is TRBV9, the J gene TRBJ1-1, with D hard to call. The ends were cut back, 2 bases at V and 4 bases at J, with 15 bases in the middle. Germline V gives CDR1 SGDLS, CDR2 YYNGEE. This CDR3 has 15 amino acids. CDR3 coding DNA: TGTGCCAGCAGCGTCTCCAATCGGGATTCCACTGAAGCTTTCTTT. Its protein is CASSVSNRDSTEAFF.

The chain has TRBV6-2 or TRBV6-3 and TRBJ2-7, with D perhaps matching TRBD2 (7 bases). The CDR3 is 14 amino acids. Trimming took 2 bases from V and 4 from J, leaving 12 bases between them. Germline CDR1 MNHEY, CDR2 SVGEGT. CDR3 residues: CASSYGGGAYEQYF. CDR3 DNA: TGTGCCAGCAGTTACGGCGGGGGCGCGTACGAGCAGTACTTC.

This chain joins TRBV3-1 (or the pseudogene TRBV3-2) and TRBJ2-7; D gene uncertain. This CDR3 contains 11 residues. Germline CDR1 is LGHDT and CDR2 is YNNKEL (reference sequence). V lost 1 base and J lost 9, with 7 bases in between. The CDR3 coding sequence is TGTGCCAGCAGCCAAGCCCAATGGCAGTACTTC. Its protein is CASSQAQWQYF.

The V and J genes are TRBV4-1 and TRBJ1-2; TRBD1 might be the D (6 bases). The CDR3 totals 15 residues. CDR1 is MGHRA and CDR2 is YSYEKL in the germline V gene. V lost 4 bases, J lost 6 bases, and 18 bases lay in between. This CDR3 is CASSPLRRGDNGYTF. The CDR3 DNA is TGCGCCAGCAGCCCCCTCCGCCGAGGGGACAATGGCTACACCTTC.

The J gene is TRBJ1-5, the V gene TRBV7-2; TRBD1 matches at 8 bases. With 5 bases clipped from V and 0 bases from J, the junction kept 6 bases outside the gene matches. Looked up from germline, CDR1 is SGHTA and CDR2 is FQGNSA. This CDR3 comprises 16 residues. The CDR3 DNA is TGTGCCAGCAGCGTGGGACAGGCCAATAGCAATCAGCCCCAGCATTTT. This codes for CASSVGQANSNQPQHF.

This clone was seen just once. The chain couples TRBV9 to TRBJ2-1; weak D call: TRBD2 (6 bases). Trimming removed 0 bases at V and 7 bases at J, with 14 bases between. The CDR3 is made up of 15 amino acids. The germline V gene has CDR1 SGDLS and CDR2 YYNGEE. DNA for the CDR3: TGTGCCAGCAGCGTAGATTTTTGGGGGAGGAATGAGCAGTTCTTC. As protein: CASSVDFWGRNEQFF.